This entry features one T cell receptor beta chain sequence. Original handling: From reference gene primer amplification, estimates of nucleated cell counts were derived. Generated by immunoSEQ multiplex PCR, the TCRdb table keeps only in-frame clones and is missing some. V, J and clone size reflect that table, while D and trimming were determined from the DNA. The table includes a few hundred thousand clones, more than 75% detected once. The sample is drawn from a study of blood T cell repertoires in COVID-19. The overall study: Sample material is recorded as cDNA or gDNA derived from T cells, B-cell-depleted T cells, or PBMCs.

All enrollees were roughly 18 to 89 years old and from fewer than 25 US areas. Cohort 3 donors were reported recovered after two negative PCRs, clearance, or symptom resolution. Germline CDR1 reads SGHTA; CDR2 reads FQGNSA. The CDR3 length is 17 residues. V was trimmed by 3 bases and J by 2 bases, leaving 19 bases between them. This receptor was taken from a woman in her forties or fifties who had recovered from COVID-19. The chain recombines TRBV7-2 with TRBJ1-1; the D gene is possibly TRBD1 (5 bases). The source material was PBMCs or T cells enriched from blood (not recorded which). This chain's CDR3 is CASSFTAPRGGNTEAFF. CDR3 sequence (DNA): TGTGCCAGCAGCTTTACGGCGCCAAGGGGTGGAAACACTGAAGCTTTCTTT.